The source of this TCR beta chain is a study of T cell responses to AZD1222 COVID-19 vaccine. On this clone: Its target is not known.

The CDR3 runs to 17 residues. V was cut by 0 bases and J by 1 base, with 16 bases left in between. Germline CDR1 reads KGHSH; CDR2 reads LQKENI. Study-wide points: Possibly, clonal diversity was underestimated; donors were largely white British and included more females.

Assay used: immunoSEQ multiplex PCR; TCRdb lists only in-frame clones, some missing. The sample lists over 100,000 clones; almost 85% were seen once. This TCR was recovered from an adult who received the MenACWY meningococcal vaccine as a control. The sample was peripheral blood, taken 28 days after the second dose of the MenACWY control vaccine. The chain has TRBV18 and TRBJ2-7, with D possibly being TRBD1 or TRBD2 (6 bases each). The CDR3 loop reads CASSPPFGGQGSYEQYF. CDR3 nucleotide sequence: TGTGCCAGCTCACCACCTTTTGGGGGGCAAGGGTCCTACGAGCAGTACTTC.